The present T cell receptor beta chain was sequenced within a study of T cell responses to AZD1222 COVID-19 vaccine. Study-level findings and limits: The number of AZD1222 recipients seropositive at baseline was only five to seven. Recipients of two AZD1222 doses showed rising Spike-specific TCR breadth and depth. Repertoires were obtained solely post-peak T cell response. Reportedly, nearly half the spike-specific TCRs target unmutated variant regions.

Comment on this clone: The antigen is unknown.

The CDR3 consists of 13 residues. Germline CDR1 and CDR2: GTSNPN and SVGIG (reference sequence). Trimming removed 4 bases at V and 2 bases at J, with 11 bases between. Only in-frame clones appear in the TCRdb table, and some are missing; sequencing was by immunoSEQ multiplex PCR. The sample consists of about 94,000 clones, approximately 81% of them appearing once. Specimen: peripheral blood, collected 28 days after the second AZD1222 dose. This clonotype was sampled from an adult who received the AZD1222 COVID-19 vaccine. This chain joins TRBV30 and TRBJ1-1; D is unresolved. In DNA, the CDR3 is TGTGCCTGGACCCTTCAACAAAACACTGAAGCTTTCTTT. It yields the protein CAWTLQQNTEAFF. Looking up the rest from reference TRBV30 and TRBJ1-1 gives the full variable domain: SQTIHQWPATLVQPVGSPLSLECTVEGTSNPNLYWYRQAAGRGLQLLFYSVGIGQISSEVPQNLSASRPQDRQFILSSKKLLLSDSGFYLCAWTLQQNTEAFFGQGTRLTVV.